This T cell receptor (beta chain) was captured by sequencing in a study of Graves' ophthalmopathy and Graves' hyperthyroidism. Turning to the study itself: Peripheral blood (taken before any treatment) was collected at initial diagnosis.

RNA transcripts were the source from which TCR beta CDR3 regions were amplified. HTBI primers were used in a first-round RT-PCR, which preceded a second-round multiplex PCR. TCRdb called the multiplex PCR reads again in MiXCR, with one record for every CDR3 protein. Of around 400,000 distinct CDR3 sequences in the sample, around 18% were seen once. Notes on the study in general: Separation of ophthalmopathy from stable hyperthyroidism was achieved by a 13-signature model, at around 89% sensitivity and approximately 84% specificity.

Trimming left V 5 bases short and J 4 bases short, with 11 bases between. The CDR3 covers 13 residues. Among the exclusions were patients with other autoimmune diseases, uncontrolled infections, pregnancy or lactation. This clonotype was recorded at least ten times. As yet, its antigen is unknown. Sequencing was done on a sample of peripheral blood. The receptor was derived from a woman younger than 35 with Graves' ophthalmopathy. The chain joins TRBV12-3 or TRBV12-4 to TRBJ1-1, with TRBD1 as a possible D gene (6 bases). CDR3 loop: CASSETGTTEAFF. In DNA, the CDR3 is TGTGCCAGCAGTGAAACAGGGACCACTGAAGCTTTCTTT.